One and the same sample provided the 25 T cell receptor beta chains below, sequenced in a study of molecular identifiers for immune sequencing clone quantification. TCRdb reanalysed the PCR reads using MiXCR and keeps one entry per CDR3 protein. The sample gives hundreds of thousands of distinct CDR3 sequences, roughly 24% of which show up once; around 0.7% is in the top ten. Input material: naive CD8+ T cells from blood, with Jurkat cell RNA spiked in. Subset here: FACS-sorted CD8+CD4-CCR7+CD45RA+ naive T cells. These receptor sequences come from a human donor in good health. Some libraries in this study had Jurkat cell RNA spiked in.

In its sample, this clonotype was seen many times. The V gene is TRBV12-3 or TRBV12-4, the J gene TRBJ1-4; D ambiguous. V dropped 6 bases and J dropped 4 bases, with 12 bases sitting between them. This CDR3 contains 14 residues. As DNA, the CDR3 is TGTGCCAGCAGCCCTCCGGGGTTTAATGAAAAACTGTTTTTT. It codes for CASSPPGFNEKLFF.

This clonotype was found a few times. CDR3 bases: TGTGCCAGCAGCGAAGGGGTCACCCGCACAGATACGCAGTATTTT. The encoded protein is CASSEGVTRTDTQYF. The genes are TRBV9 and TRBJ2-3, with D possibly matching TRBD1 (5 bases). The ends were cut back, 3 bases at V and 1 base at J, with 12 bases in the middle. This CDR3 is 15 amino acids long. Germline V gene sequence: CDR1 SGDLS, CDR2 YYNGEE.

The chain carries TRBV15 and TRBJ2-1; D ambiguous. Germline V CDR1 and CDR2: LNHNV, YYDKDF (reference sequence). V dropped 0 bases and J dropped 8 bases, with 8 bases sitting between them. This CDR3 is built from 13 residues. Here the CDR3 DNA reads TGTGCCACCAGCAGAGATTTTACGGATGAGCAGTTCTTC. The encoded protein is CATSRDFTDEQFF.

This clonotype was detected many times. The chain combines TRBV7-9 with TRBJ2-3; possible D gene TRBD2, 6 bases. CDR3 length equals 15 residues. Trimming cost V 5 bases and J 0 bases, with 12 bases left between them. Per the germline V gene, CDR1 is SEHNR and CDR2 is FQNEAQ (reference sequence). This CDR3 reads CASSRDFASTDTQYF. The CDR3, as DNA: TGTGCCAGCAGCCGGGACTTTGCTAGCACAGATACGCAGTATTTT.

The sample holds a few counts of this clonotype. This sequence joins TRBV19 and TRBJ1-5, with unresolved D. This CDR3 contains 15 residues. V dropped 5 bases and J dropped 6 bases, with 17 bases sitting between them. From germline, CDR1 is LNHDA and CDR2 SQIVND (reference sequence). The CDR3 nucleotides are TGTGCCAGTAGTCCCGGACTTGGGCTAGGTCAGCCCCAGCATTTT. Protein product: CASSPGLGLGQPQHF.

In the case of this clonotype: With a much larger clone just one base away, this may be a read error. V is TRBV5-4 and J is TRBJ2-2; D possibly matches TRBD1 or TRBD2 (6 bases each). The CDR3 is 13 amino acids. Germline lookup yields CDR1 SGHNT and CDR2 YYREEE (reference sequence). This CDR3 reads CASSSRGAGGLFF. The CDR3 DNA follows: TGTGCCAGCAGCTCCAGGGGCGCCGGGGGGCTGTTTTTT.

The V gene is TRBV12-3 or TRBV12-4, the J gene TRBJ1-4; TRBD1 matches 7 bases. This CDR3 has 17 amino acids. The J segment lost 3 bases and the V segment lost 5 bases, leaving 12 bases of the junction unmatched. CDR3 nucleotides: TGTGCCAGCAGTCCATCCCGGGACAGTCCTTCTAATGAAAAACTGTTTTTT. Translation gives CASSPSRDSPSNEKLFF.

This clonotype came up many times. This chain uses TRBV2 with TRBJ2-3; D perhaps matches TRBD2 (6 bases). Germline V gene data show CDR1 as SNHLY and CDR2 as FYNNEI. The germline V and J ends were trimmed by 2 bases and 2 bases, with 20 bases remaining between them. The CDR3 is 18 amino acids. This CDR3 reads CASSETIVGTGVTDTQYF. The CDR3 DNA reads TGTGCCAGCAGTGAAACCATCGTCGGTACGGGGGTCACAGATACGCAGTATTTT.

In the case of this clonotype: This sequence may be a read error, since a much larger clone differs from it by one base. The chain has TRBV6-6 and TRBJ2-5; the match to TRBD2 covers 8 bases. The CDR3 consists of 15 residues. Germline loops: CDR1 MNHNY, CDR2 SVGAGI (reference sequence). V shed 7 bases, J shed 1 base, and the junction held 8 bases outside the gene matches. The CDR3 nucleotides are TGTGCCAGCATGAAGTATAGCGGGGTCCAAGAGACCCAGTACTTC. Amino acid sequence: CASMKYSGVQETQYF.

CDR3 DNA: TGCGCCAGCAGCCAAGGGAGTAGCTTCGCCTACAATGAGCAGTTCTTC. Its protein product is CASSQGSSFAYNEQFF. V usage is TRBV4-3 and J usage is TRBJ2-1; D gene ambiguous. V dropped 1 base and J dropped 2 bases, with 12 bases sitting between them. Germline V lookup: CDR1 LGHNA, CDR2 YSLEER. This CDR3 contains 16 residues.

The chain recombines TRBV6-6 with TRBJ1-2, with 9 bases identical to TRBD1. Trimming cost V 5 bases and J 8 bases; bases outside gene matches: 9. The CDR3 is made up of 14 amino acids. Germline CDR1 reads MNHNY; CDR2 reads SVGAGI (reference sequence). The chain's CDR3 is CASSADRGGGGYTF. The DNA for the CDR3 is TGTGCCAGCAGTGCGGACAGGGGCGGAGGGGGCTACACCTTC.

This clonotype was found many times. The chain is built from TRBV20-1 and TRBJ1-1; D unresolved. V dropped 4 bases and J dropped 2 bases, with 11 bases sitting between them. The V gene's germline CDR1 is DFQATT and CDR2 SNEGSKA (reference sequence). CDR3 length: 13 residues. The CDR3 spells CSATDRENTEAFF. Written as DNA, the CDR3 is TGCAGTGCTACGGACCGAGAAAACACTGAAGCTTTCTTT.

The V and J genes are TRBV27 and TRBJ2-7; 9 bases line up with TRBD2. CDR3 length: 13 amino acids. Germline-derived CDR1 and CDR2 are MNHEY and SMNVEV (reference sequence). V was pared by 7 bases and J by 7 bases, with 8 bases of the junction left unmatched. The CDR3 spells CASTNRLAGEQYF. The DNA for the CDR3 is TGTGCCAGCACCAATAGGCTAGCGGGAGAGCAGTACTTC.

This clonotype was seen more than once but under ten times. The chain recombines TRBV7-6 with TRBJ2-6; D possibly matches TRBD1 or TRBD2 (5 bases each). The CDR3 loop spans 20 amino acids. Trimming removed 5 bases from V and 0 bases from J, with 23 bases in between. Per germline, CDR1 SGHVS and CDR2 FNYEAQ. The CDR3 loop reads CASSRFGPEGLNSGANVLTF. CDR3 sequence (DNA): TGTGCCAGCAGCCGATTCGGCCCAGAGGGGCTAAACTCTGGGGCCAACGTCCTGACTTTC.

The genes are TRBV7-8 and TRBJ2-7, with 16 nucleotides matching TRBD2. This CDR3 contains 17 residues. After removal of 8 bases from V and 0 bases from J, the junction contained 7 bases not matched to a gene. The germline CDR1 and CDR2 sequences are SGHVS and FQNEAQ. The CDR3 sequence: CASSGLAGGLHSYEQYF. CDR3 nucleotide sequence: TGTGCCAGCTCGGGACTAGCGGGGGGGCTTCACTCCTACGAGCAGTACTTC.

About this clonotype: Compared with germline, one end of the junction differs, possibly owing to a read error. The chain couples TRBV27 to TRBJ2-6; a possible D gene is TRBD1 (5 bases). This CDR3 has 16 residues. Germline CDR1 reads MNHEY; CDR2 reads SMNVEV (reference sequence). CDR3 protein: CAGSTTTVSGANVLTF. Written as DNA, the CDR3 is TGTGCCGGCAGTACGACGACAGTTTCTGGGGCCAACGTCCTGACTTTC. The variable domain in full, with the rest retrieved from reference TRBV27 and TRBJ2-6, is EAQVTQNPRYLITVTGKKLTVTCSQNMNHEYMSWYRQDPGLGLRQIYYSMNVEVTDKGDVPEGYKVSRKEKRNFPLILESPSPNQTSLYFCAGSTTTVSGANVLTFGAGSRLTVL.

Many counts were recorded for this clonotype. This chain connects TRBV30 to TRBJ2-1; D not resolved. V lost 5 bases to trimming and J lost 1 base, with 6 bases between them. There are 12 residues in the CDR3. Per germline, CDR1 GTSNPN and CDR2 SVGIG (reference sequence). Written as DNA, the CDR3 is TGTGCCTGGGGGCCTTCCTACAATGAGCAGTTCTTC. As protein: CAWGPSYNEQFF.

This clonotype showed up many times. The J gene is TRBJ1-1, the V gene TRBV27; TRBD1 is a possible D gene (6 bases). CDR3 length equals 14 residues. The ends were cut back, 2 bases at V and 7 bases at J, with 14 bases in the middle. CDR1 and CDR2 (germline): MNHEY, SMNVEV (reference sequence). CDR3: CASSLVTGHLEAFF. The CDR3 coding sequence is TGTGCCAGCAGTTTAGTGACAGGCCACCTTGAAGCTTTCTTT.

This clonotype came up many times. The gene calls are TRBV7-9 and TRBJ1-1; D perhaps matches TRBD1 (6 bases). V was trimmed by 7 bases and J by 4 bases, leaving 19 bases between them. The germline V gene encodes CDR1 SEHNR and CDR2 FQNEAQ (reference sequence). CDR3 length equals 15 residues. For the CDR3, the DNA is TGTGCCAGCACCAAGGCCCCAGGGGCGGGCACTGAAGCTTTCTTT. Protein product: CASTKAPGAGTEAFF.

This clonotype was seen many times. The rearrangement joins TRBV7-9 to TRBJ1-4; D uncertain. The CDR3 covers 15 residues. V was shortened by 6 bases and J by 10 bases, with 21 bases between the two germline ends. Germline lookup yields CDR1 SEHNR and CDR2 FQNEAQ (reference sequence). Here the CDR3 DNA reads TGTGCCAGCAGTACGCGCGCAATGGGCGAGGTAAAACTGTTTTTT. It translates to CASSTRAMGEVKLFF.

As to this clonotype: This may be a read error, as it is one base from a much larger clone. This chain connects TRBV7-9 to TRBJ1-3; D is unresolved. The germline V gene has CDR1 SEHNR and CDR2 FQNEAQ (reference sequence). This CDR3 comprises 15 residues. The CDR3 DNA is TGTGCCGGCAGCTTATTGAGCCTCTCTGGAAACACCATATATTTT. Translation: CAGSLLSLSGNTIYF.

Concerning this clonotype: A much larger clone differs from this one at a single base, so this may be a read error. V is TRBV19 and J is TRBJ2-5, with D maybe TRBD2 (6 bases). CDR1 is LNHDA, CDR2 SQIVND, per germline (reference sequence). The CDR3 is 15 amino acids. V was pared by 1 base and J by 0 bases, with 9 bases between. CDR3 sequence: CASSIGGLDQETQYF. CDR3 DNA sequence: TGTGCCAGTAGTATAGGGGGACTGGACCAAGAGACCCAGTACTTC. Complete variable domain (other parts from reference TRBV19 and TRBJ2-5): DGGITQSPKYLFRKEGQNVTLSCEQNLNHDAMYWYRQDPGQGLRLIYYSQIVNDFQKGDIAEGYSVSREKKESFPLTVTSAQKNPTAFYLCASSIGGLDQETQYFGPGTRLLVL.

V gene TRBV5-6 combines with J gene TRBJ2-6; no clear D gene. Germline V gene sequence: CDR1 SGHDT, CDR2 YYEEEE. V shed 0 bases and J shed 6 bases, with 16 bases lying between them. The CDR3 has 17 residues. The CDR3 is CASSLGAVSLAANVLTF. For the CDR3, the DNA is TGTGCCAGCAGCTTGGGGGCCGTTAGTCTGGCGGCCAACGTCCTGACTTTC.

This clonotype was picked up one time. At one end the junction does not follow the germline gene, possibly because of a read error. The chain couples TRBV2 to TRBJ2-4; D could derive from TRBD1 or TRBD2 (5 bases each). In germline, CDR1 is SNHLY, CDR2 FYNNEI. This CDR3 is 16 amino acids long. The CDR3 nucleotides are TGTGTCAGCAGTGAAATTTGGGGGAAAGGCAAAAACATTCAGTACTTC. Translated: CVSSEIWGKGKNIQYF.

This clonotype was picked up a small number of times. The V gene is TRBV27, the J gene TRBJ2-3, with D possibly TRBD1 on 6 matching bases. The germline V and J ends were trimmed by 3 bases and 5 bases, with 18 bases remaining between them. Per germline, CDR1 MNHEY and CDR2 SMNVEV (reference sequence). This CDR3 region has 16 residues. The CDR3 nucleotides read TGTGCCAGCAGTTTCCAGACAGGCCCCAGGGTAGATACGCAGTATTTT. Translating it yields CASSFQTGPRVDTQYF.